These 26 T cell receptor beta chains were sequenced from one sample in a study of blood T cell repertoires in COVID-19. Assay used: immunoSEQ multiplex PCR; TCRdb lists only in-frame clones, some missing. The sample contains approximately 220,000 clones, more than 75% of which appear only once. Sequences were obtained from peripheral blood. The origin of the receptors is a man aged 55 to 70 who had recovered from COVID-19.

This rearrangement joins TRBV5-1 to TRBJ2-1; maybe TRBD2 (6 bases). Germline CDR1 is SGHRS and CDR2 is YFSETQ. CDR3 length equals 14 residues. Trimming removed 6 bases at V and 10 bases at J, with 20 bases between. The CDR3 DNA sequence: TGCGCCAGCACCCCCGGGGGAAGTATGTGGGAGCAGTTCTTC. Protein product: CASTPGGSMWEQFF.

J is TRBJ2-7 and V is TRBV18; 7 nucleotides align to TRBD1. The germline V gene encodes CDR1 KGHSH and CDR2 LQKENI. J gave up 1 base and V 7 bases, and 10 bases lay outside the gene matches. This CDR3 spans 15 amino acids. Here the CDR3 reads CASCSSQGVSYEQYF. The CDR3 region has the DNA TGTGCCAGCTGCTCCAGCCAGGGGGTGTCCTACGAGCAGTACTTC.

CDR3 loop: CASSPGAGNYGYTF. The CDR3, as DNA: TGTGCCAGCAGTCCAGGGGCAGGAAACTATGGCTACACCTTC. This sequence joins TRBV28 and TRBJ1-2; the D gene is possibly TRBD1 (6 bases). CDR1 is MDHEN, CDR2 SYDVKM, per germline. CDR3 length: 14 residues. V lost 5 bases to trimming and J lost 2 bases, with 12 bases between them.

This clone has a single count. The chain has TRBV20-1 and TRBJ2-7; no definite D call. The CDR3 consists of 11 residues. Germline-derived CDR1 and CDR2 are DFQATT and SNEGSKA (reference sequence). Trimming took off 5 bases at V and 7 bases at J, with 12 bases between the two ends. CDR3 loop: CSAVTRQEQYF. The CDR3 coding sequence is TGCAGTGCTGTAACGCGGCAGGAGCAGTACTTC.

The DNA for the CDR3 is TGTGCCAGCAGCTGGGGACAACAGGGCACTGAAGCTTTCTTT. It specifies CASSWGQQGTEAFF. The V call is TRBV7-9, the J call TRBJ1-1, with D perhaps matching TRBD1 (6 bases). This CDR3 has 14 amino acids. Trimming cost V 4 bases and J 4 bases, with 13 bases left between them. Germline CDR1 and CDR2: SEHNR and FQNEAQ (reference sequence).

This clone appeared once. The chain combines TRBV7-9 with TRBJ2-4; no reliable D call. V was trimmed by 6 bases and J by 0 bases, leaving 12 bases between them. This CDR3 spans 15 amino acids. Germline CDR1 reads SEHNR; CDR2 reads FQNEAQ (reference sequence). The CDR3 reads CASRPSDIAKNIQYF. The CDR3 region has the DNA TGTGCCAGCAGACCCTCAGACATAGCCAAAAACATTCAGTACTTC. Full variable domain (rest looked up from reference TRBV7-9 and TRBJ2-4): DTGVSQNPRHKITKRGQNVTFRCDPISEHNRLYWYRQTLGQGPEFLTYFQNEAQLEKSRLLSDRFSAERPKGSFSTLEIQRTEQGDSAMYLCASRPSDIAKNIQYFGAGTRLSVL.

The gene calls are TRBV24-1 and TRBJ2-5, with D perhaps matching TRBD1 (7 bases). V was clipped by 5 bases and J by 3 bases, with 12 bases between them. Germline assignment: CDR1 KGHDR and CDR2 SFDVKD. The CDR3 is 14 amino acids. CDR3 sequence reads: CATSGGGGEETQYF. The DNA for the CDR3 is TGTGCCACCAGTGGCGGAGGGGGCGAAGAGACCCAGTACTTC.

Only a few counts were recorded for this clone. The J gene is TRBJ1-2, the V gene TRBV3-1 (or the pseudogene TRBV3-2); unclear D gene. CDR3 length: 14 residues. The V and J ends lost 0 bases and 4 bases respectively, with 9 bases between them. Germline V CDR1 and CDR2: LGHDT, YNNKEL (reference sequence). As DNA, the CDR3 is TGTGCCAGCAGCCAAGATAGGGAGATCTATGGCTACACCTTC. Residues: CASSQDREIYGYTF.

The J gene is TRBJ2-3, the V gene TRBV27; 9 bases are a match to TRBD2. This CDR3 is 16 amino acids long. V was clipped by 2 bases and J by 2 bases; unmatched bases: 5. Germline-derived CDR1 and CDR2 are MNHEY and SMNVEV (reference sequence). The DNA for the CDR3 is TGTGCCAGCAGTTTAGCGGGAGGGACAAACACAGATACGCAGTATTTT. Translation: CASSLAGGTNTDTQYF.

J is TRBJ1-5 and V is TRBV5-1; a possible D gene is TRBD1 (6 bases). From germline, CDR1 is SGHRS and CDR2 YFSETQ. This CDR3 spans 15 amino acids. V was cut by 4 bases and J by 1 base, with 12 bases left in between. The CDR3 region has the DNA TGCGCCAGCAGCCTACAGGGATTCAGCAATCAGCCCCAGCATTTT. Protein sequence: CASSLQGFSNQPQHF.

V and J are TRBV5-1 and TRBJ2-7, with unresolved D. The V gene lost 3 bases and the J gene lost 2 bases, with 15 bases spanning the gap. The CDR3 spans 15 residues. Germline V gives CDR1 SGHRS, CDR2 YFSETQ. In nucleotides, the CDR3 is TGCGCCAGCAGCTCTTACCCACAGTCCACCTACGAGCAGTACTTC. It translates to CASSSYPQSTYEQYF.

The rearrangement uses TRBV5-6 and TRBJ1-2; 7 bases match TRBD1. CDR3 length: 18 amino acids. CDR1 and CDR2 (germline): SGHDT, YYEEEE. Germline trimming cut 4 bases from V and 2 bases from J; bases unmatched to any gene: 17. The CDR3 nucleotides are TGTGCCAGCAGCCTACCCCATGACAGGGTTTTTAACAACTATGGCTACACCTTC. Its translation is CASSLPHDRVFNNYGYTF.

V usage is TRBV7-2 and J usage is TRBJ1-1; D uncertain. V was pared by 3 bases and J by 5 bases, with 10 bases between. CDR1 and CDR2 (germline): SGHTA, FQGNSA. The CDR3 loop spans 13 amino acids. CDR3 coding DNA: TGTGCCAGCAGCTTGAGTGCCTGGACTGAAGCTTTCTTT. Translated, it gives CASSLSAWTEAFF. Combining the CDR3 with reference TRBV7-2 and TRBJ1-1 gives the whole variable domain GAGVSQSPSNKVTEKGKDVELRCDPISGHTALYWYRQSLGQGLEFLIYFQGNSAPDKSGLPSDRFSAERTGGSVSTLTIQRTQQEDSAVYLCASSLSAWTEAFFGQGTRLTVV.

V is TRBV5-1 and J is TRBJ2-7; tentatively, D is TRBD2 (5 bases). The germline V gene encodes CDR1 SGHRS and CDR2 YFSETQ. V gave up 0 bases and J gave up 2 bases, with 9 bases separating them. There are 14 residues in the CDR3. The CDR3 nucleotides are TGCGCCAGCAGCTTGGCCTCGGGGACCTACGAGCAGTACTTC. It specifies CASSLASGTYEQYF.

The J gene is TRBJ2-5, the V gene TRBV5-6; 7 nucleotides line up with TRBD2. The junction had 14 bases not matched to a gene; V was cut back by 4 bases and J by 5 bases. The CDR3 runs 16 residues. Germline V gene data show CDR1 as SGHDT and CDR2 as YYEEEE. The CDR3 region is CASSQVASGGVETQYF. The CDR3 region has the DNA TGTGCCAGCAGCCAGGTGGCTAGCGGTGGCGTGGAGACCCAGTACTTC.

V usage is TRBV10-3 and J usage is TRBJ1-1, with 8 bases matching TRBD1. V was pared by 5 bases and J by 0 bases, with 5 bases of the junction left unmatched. Germline CDR1 is ENHRY and CDR2 is SYGVKD. The CDR3 consists of 15 residues. CDR3 sequence (DNA): TGTGCCATCAGTCCGGACAGGGCAATGAACACTGAAGCTTTCTTT. This gives the protein CAISPDRAMNTEAFF.

This clone is a singleton in its sample. The chain employs TRBV30 and TRBJ1-4, with D tentatively TRBD1 (5 bases). Germline V gene sequence: CDR1 GTSNPN, CDR2 SVGIG (reference sequence). V dropped 8 bases and J dropped 0 bases, with 10 bases sitting between them. CDR3 length: 13 amino acids. The CDR3 DNA reads TGTGCCCAAAGCAGGGCAACTAATGAAAAACTGTTTTTT. It encodes CAQSRATNEKLFF. The full variable domain, completed using reference TRBV30 and TRBJ1-4, is SQTIHQWPATLVQPVGSPLSLECTVEGTSNPNLYWYRQAAGRGLQLLFYSVGIGQISSEVPQNLSASRPQDRQFILSSKKLLLSDSGFYLCAQSRATNEKLFFGSGTQLSVL.

The chain combines TRBV7-2 with TRBJ2-1; 9 bases map to TRBD1. V was clipped by 1 base and J by 4 bases; unmatched bases: 5. CDR3 size: 16 residues. Germline CDR1 is SGHTA and CDR2 is FQGNSA. The CDR3 DNA sequence: TGTGCCAGCAGCTTAGACGGGACAGGGAGATACAATGAGCAGTTCTTC. Its protein product is CASSLDGTGRYNEQFF.

The rearrangement uses TRBV4-2 and TRBJ1-1; D is perhaps TRBD1 (6 bases). Between the trimmed V and J ends, which lost 0 bases and 12 bases, there was a span of 14 bases. Germline assignment: CDR1 LGHNA and CDR2 YNFKEQ. This CDR3 contains 13 residues. The CDR3 spells CASSQDRYREPFF. Written as DNA, the CDR3 is TGTGCCAGCAGCCAAGATCGATACAGGGAGCCTTTCTTT.

The genes are TRBV4-1 and TRBJ2-1, with D hard to call. CDR1 MGHRA and CDR2 YSYEKL come from the germline V gene. The CDR3 is 13 residues long. Trimming removed 0 bases at V and 6 bases at J, with 6 bases between. CDR3 in DNA: TGCGCCAGCAGCCAAGAACAGCTCAATGAGCAGTTCTTC. It is translated as CASSQEQLNEQFF.

V and J are TRBV5-8 and TRBJ2-2; TRBD1 might be the D (6 bases). The germline CDR1 and CDR2 sequences are SGHTS and YDEGEE. The CDR3 totals 14 residues. The V and J ends lost 4 bases and 5 bases respectively, with 12 bases between them. The CDR3 nucleotides read TGTGCCAGCAGCGGGCCGCAGGGGACCGGGGAGCTGTTTTTT. Its translation is CASSGPQGTGELFF.

V is TRBV7-2 and J is TRBJ2-3, with a weak D call TRBD1 (7 bases). CDR1 SGHTA and CDR2 FQGNSA come from the germline V gene. Trimming cost V 5 bases and J 1 base, with 10 bases left between them. CDR3 length equals 14 residues. CDR3 nucleotides: TGTGCCAGCAGCCCCAGGGGGGGCACAGATACGCAGTATTTT. Translation gives CASSPRGGTDTQYF.

The J gene is TRBJ2-6, the V gene TRBV18, with 9 bases that match TRBD1. Germline V gene lookup returns CDR1 KGHSH and CDR2 LQKENI. Trimming removed 3 bases from V and 2 bases from J; junction bases left unmatched: 11. This CDR3 has 19 amino acids. In nucleotides, the CDR3 is TGTGCCAGCTCACCTAACGTCCCGGGACAGGGTACTGGGGCCAACGTCCTGACTTTC. This translates into CASSPNVPGQGTGANVLTF.

This clone was seen only once. The chain employs TRBV18 and TRBJ2-5; TRBD2 matches at 7 bases. This CDR3 contains 15 residues. J lost 3 bases, V lost 3 bases, and 7 bases had no gene match. The V gene's germline CDR1 is KGHSH and CDR2 LQKENI. The CDR3 is CASSPRGVAKETQYF. In DNA, the CDR3 is TGTGCCAGCTCACCCCGGGGGGTCGCAAAAGAGACCCAGTACTTC.

The chain combines TRBV6-5 with TRBJ2-2, with D possibly TRBD1 on 5 matching bases. Germline V CDR1 and CDR2: MNHEY, SVGAGI. Trimming left V 6 bases short and J 6 bases short, with 11 bases between. The CDR3 extends over 13 amino acids. The CDR3 region is CASRDSGPGELFF. In DNA, the CDR3 is TGTGCCAGCAGAGACAGTGGCCCCGGGGAGCTGTTTTTT.

This clone was seen a single time. V is TRBV7-8 and J is TRBJ1-1; 11 nucleotides agree with TRBD1. The CDR3 is made up of 14 amino acids. Germline V lookup: CDR1 SGHVS, CDR2 FQNEAQ. After removal of 5 bases from V and 3 bases from J, the junction contained 2 bases not matched to a gene. The CDR3 DNA reads TGTGCCAGCAGCGGGACAGGGGGGGACACTGAAGCTTTCTTT. Translating it yields CASSGTGGDTEAFF.